This TCR beta chain stems from a study of blood T cell repertoires in COVID-19. On the study more broadly: The United States, Italy and Spain were the sources of the acute and convalescent COVID-19 samples.

This table comes from immunoSEQ multiplex PCR, and its TCRdb copy is limited to in-frame clones, with some not included. This sample carries about 91,000 clones, 85% to 90% of them seen once, and the ten largest clones take 7.5% to 10%. The CDR3 length is 14 residues. V shed 0 bases and J 10 bases; nucleotides not matched to a gene: 7. The V gene's germline CDR1 is SGHRS and CDR2 YFSETQ. This clone is a singleton in its sample. Sequencing was done on a sample of peripheral blood. The source of this sequence is a woman aged 70-85 years with acute or convalescent COVID-19. The chain couples TRBV5-1 to TRBJ2-1; 7 bases match TRBD2. CDR3 sequence: CASSLVPGGTEQFF. The CDR3 DNA follows: TGCGCCAGCAGCTTGGTGCCGGGAGGAACGGAGCAGTTCTTC.